The rows below give T cell receptor beta chains drawn from one sample of a study of blood T cell repertoires in COVID-19. The table came from immunoSEQ multiplex PCR; TCRdb's copy has only in-frame clones and leaves some out. This table has over 140,000 clones, approximately 80% appearing once. Sequences were obtained from peripheral blood. These receptors were taken from a woman of 80 years or more with active or convalescent COVID-19. Each CDR3 is given with its conserved first and last residue. D genes are given only for firm matches. Clone size is stated in some rows and not others, as once, few, many or a class when expanded.

CDR3aa: CASSSGQNQPQHF; CDR3nt: TGTGCCAGCAGTAGCGGCCAAAATCAGCCCCAGCATTTT; abundance: -; d_gene: -; j_gene: TRBJ1-5; v_gene: TRBV6-5
CDR3aa: CAWEGRTNTEAFF; CDR3nt: TGTGCCTGGGAGGGGCGGACGAACACTGAAGCTTTCTTT; abundance: -; d_gene: -; j_gene: TRBJ1-1; v_gene: TRBV30
CDR3aa: CATTSPGDSRQNYGYTF; CDR3nt: TGTGCCACCACCTCCCCCGGAGATAGCCGTCAAAACTATGGCTACACCTTC; abundance: -; d_gene: -; j_gene: TRBJ1-2; v_gene: TRBV28
CDR3aa: CASSSRQSYNEQFF; CDR3nt: TGTGCCAGCTCATCCCGACAGTCCTACAATGAGCAGTTCTTC; abundance: -; d_gene: -; j_gene: TRBJ2-1; v_gene: TRBV18
CDR3aa: CASSRLPGQGEPQHF; CDR3nt: TGTGCCAGCAGCCGCCTTCCTGGACAGGGGGAGCCCCAGCATTTT; abundance: -; d_gene: TRBD1; j_gene: TRBJ1-5; v_gene: TRBV7-8
CDR3aa: CASSVRPGGTDTQYF; CDR3nt: TGTGCCAGCAGCGTACGTCCGGGGGGCACAGATACGCAGTATTTT; abundance: few; d_gene: -; j_gene: TRBJ2-3; v_gene: TRBV9
CDR3aa: CASSRPGQGLHVNQPQHF; CDR3nt: TGTGCCAGCAGCCGACCGGGACAGGGACTACATGTTAATCAGCCCCAGCATTTT; abundance: few; d_gene: TRBD1; j_gene: TRBJ1-5; v_gene: TRBV14
CDR3aa: CASSSGLAGGWAHEQYF; CDR3nt: TGCGCCAGCAGCTCGGGACTAGCGGGGGGCTGGGCCCACGAGCAGTACTTC; abundance: -; d_gene: TRBD2; j_gene: TRBJ2-7; v_gene: TRBV5-1
CDR3aa: CASSPLSGGNTIYF; CDR3nt: TGTGCCAGCAGCCCCCTGAGTGGTGGAAACACCATATATTTT; abundance: -; d_gene: -; j_gene: TRBJ1-3; v_gene: TRBV9
CDR3aa: CASSHGQGYEQYF; CDR3nt: TGTGCCAGCAGCCACGGACAGGGCTACGAGCAGTACTTC; abundance: -; d_gene: TRBD1; j_gene: TRBJ2-7; v_gene: TRBV14
CDR3aa: CASRRTGGSMNTEAFF; CDR3nt: TGTGCCAGCAGACGAACAGGGGGTTCCATGAACACTGAAGCTTTCTTT; abundance: -; d_gene: TRBD1; j_gene: TRBJ1-1; v_gene: TRBV7-3
CDR3aa: CASSSGLAGNTIYF; CDR3nt: TGTGCCAGCAGTTCAGGACTAGCGGGAAACACCATATATTTT; abundance: -; d_gene: -; j_gene: TRBJ1-3; v_gene: TRBV6-6
CDR3aa: CASSRTGQNTGELFF; CDR3nt: TGTGCCAGCTCACGTACAGGGCAGAACACCGGGGAGCTGTTTTTT; abundance: -; d_gene: -; j_gene: TRBJ2-2; v_gene: TRBV18
CDR3aa: CASSIGDREVYEQFF; CDR3nt: TGTGCCAGCAGCATAGGGGACAGGGAGGTATATGAGCAGTTCTTC; abundance: -; d_gene: TRBD1; j_gene: TRBJ2-1; v_gene: TRBV5-6
CDR3aa: CAWSSPVGGNYNEKLFF; CDR3nt: TGTGCCTGGAGTTCCCCCGTGGGGGGGAATTATAATGAAAAACTGTTTTTT; abundance: -; d_gene: -; j_gene: TRBJ1-4; v_gene: TRBV30
CDR3aa: CASSLRREAFF; CDR3nt: TGTGCCAGCAGCCTCCGGAGAGAAGCTTTCTTT; abundance: -; d_gene: -; j_gene: TRBJ1-1; v_gene: TRBV28
CDR3aa: CASSLQGLGNNEQFF; CDR3nt: TGTGCCAGTAGTTTGCAGGGGCTGGGGAACAATGAGCAGTTCTTC; abundance: medium-sized; d_gene: -; j_gene: TRBJ2-1; v_gene: TRBV19
CDR3aa: CASSLDFAGEQYF; CDR3nt: TGTGCCAGCAGCTTAGATTTCGCGGGCGAGCAGTACTTC; abundance: few; d_gene: -; j_gene: TRBJ2-7; v_gene: TRBV11-3
CDR3aa: CATQPGTAANTGELFF; CDR3nt: TGTGCCACCCAGCCCGGAACGGCGGCGAACACCGGGGAGCTGTTTTTT; abundance: -; d_gene: -; j_gene: TRBJ2-2; v_gene: TRBV19
CDR3aa: CASSAETEAFF; CDR3nt: TGTGCCAGCAGCGCCGAGACTGAAGCTTTCTTT; abundance: few; d_gene: -; j_gene: TRBJ1-1; v_gene: TRBV2
CDR3aa: CSAAHSYEQYF; CDR3nt: TGCAGTGCTGCACACTCCTACGAGCAGTACTTC; abundance: once; d_gene: -; j_gene: TRBJ2-7; v_gene: TRBV20-1
CDR3aa: CASSVSGGGSTDTQYF; CDR3nt: TGTGCCAGCAGCGTTAGCGGGGGGGGTAGCACAGATACGCAGTATTTT; abundance: few; d_gene: TRBD2; j_gene: TRBJ2-3; v_gene: TRBV9
CDR3aa: CASSSTDSSYEQYF; CDR3nt: TGTGCCAGCAGTTCCACTGACAGTTCCTACGAGCAGTACTTC; abundance: -; d_gene: -; j_gene: TRBJ2-7; v_gene: TRBV28
CDR3aa: CASSQGPGTGKYF; CDR3nt: TGTGCCAGCAGCCAAGGTCCCGGGACAGGGAAGTACTTC; abundance: -; d_gene: TRBD1; j_gene: TRBJ2-7; v_gene: TRBV3-1/TRBV3-2
CDR3aa: CASSYAGTEAFF; CDR3nt: TGTGCCAGCAGTTACGCAGGGACTGAAGCTTTCTTT; abundance: once; d_gene: -; j_gene: TRBJ1-1; v_gene: TRBV6-2/TRBV6-3
CDR3aa: CATSSGLNTEAFF; CDR3nt: TGTGCCACCTCGAGCGGGTTGAACACTGAAGCTTTCTTT; abundance: once; d_gene: -; j_gene: TRBJ1-1; v_gene: TRBV19
CDR3aa: CASSPSRGLAEKLFF; CDR3nt: TGTGCCAGCAGCCCGTCCAGGGGGCTAGCTGAAAAACTGTTTTTT; abundance: -; d_gene: TRBD1; j_gene: TRBJ1-4; v_gene: TRBV3-1/TRBV3-2
CDR3aa: CASSSSGGTDTQYF; CDR3nt: TGTGCTAGCAGCTCAAGCGGGGGAACAGATACGCAGTATTTT; abundance: -; d_gene: TRBD2; j_gene: TRBJ2-3; v_gene: TRBV7-7
CDR3aa: CASSYPTSGEETQYF; CDR3nt: TGTGCCAGCAGCTACCCCACTAGCGGGGAAGAGACCCAGTACTTC; abundance: -; d_gene: TRBD2; j_gene: TRBJ2-5; v_gene: TRBV7-9
CDR3aa: CAWTKLRGTAGNTIYF; CDR3nt: TGTGCCTGGACCAAACTCCGTGGGACAGCTGGAAACACCATATATTTT; abundance: -; d_gene: TRBD1; j_gene: TRBJ1-3; v_gene: TRBV30
CDR3aa: CASSDRATSGIF; CDR3nt: TGTGCCAGCAGTGACAGGGCCACCTCGGGGATCTTC; abundance: -; d_gene: TRBD1; j_gene: TRBJ2-1; v_gene: TRBV6-6
CDR3aa: CASSSPSVRELVYEQYF; CDR3nt: TGTGCTAGCAGCTCCCCGAGCGTCCGGGAACTCGTCTACGAGCAGTACTTC; abundance: -; d_gene: -; j_gene: TRBJ2-7; v_gene: TRBV7-7
CDR3aa: CASSLAHGYNEQFF; CDR3nt: TGTGCCAGCAGCTTAGCGCACGGTTACAATGAGCAGTTCTTC; abundance: -; d_gene: -; j_gene: TRBJ2-1; v_gene: TRBV7-6
CDR3aa: CASSFSGDTGYTF; CDR3nt: TGCGCCAGCAGCTTTTCAGGGGATACAGGCTACACCTTC; abundance: -; d_gene: -; j_gene: TRBJ1-2; v_gene: TRBV5-1
CDR3aa: CASSLDARDRGFEPQHF; CDR3nt: TGTGCCAGCAGCTTAGATGCCCGCGACAGGGGATTTGAGCCCCAGCATTTT; abundance: -; d_gene: TRBD1; j_gene: TRBJ1-5; v_gene: TRBV7-8
CDR3aa: CASSLLGGQETQYF; CDR3nt: TGTGCCAGCAGCCTCCTAGGGGGACAAGAGACCCAGTACTTC; abundance: -; d_gene: -; j_gene: TRBJ2-5; v_gene: TRBV3-1/TRBV3-2
CDR3aa: CASGAGDSNYNEQFF; CDR3nt: TGTGCCAGCGGAGCTGGGGACAGCAATTACAATGAGCAGTTCTTC; abundance: -; d_gene: TRBD1; j_gene: TRBJ2-1; v_gene: TRBV2
CDR3aa: CASSAGLEQYF; CDR3nt: TGCGCCAGCAGCGCGGGGCTCGAGCAGTACTTC; abundance: -; d_gene: -; j_gene: TRBJ2-7; v_gene: TRBV5-1
CDR3aa: CASSTPPPGGATDTQYF; CDR3nt: TGTGCCAGCAGCACTCCCCCCCCCGGGGGGGCCACAGATACGCAGTATTTT; abundance: few; d_gene: TRBD2; j_gene: TRBJ2-3; v_gene: TRBV9
CDR3aa: CATSERTSGREADTQYF; CDR3nt: TGTGCCACCAGTGAACGGACTAGCGGGCGAGAAGCAGATACGCAGTATTTT; abundance: few; d_gene: TRBD2; j_gene: TRBJ2-3; v_gene: TRBV24-1
CDR3aa: CASSETGFVLRSDTQYF; CDR3nt: TGTGCCAGCAGTGAAACAGGGTTTGTCCTCAGGTCAGATACGCAGTATTTT; abundance: -; d_gene: -; j_gene: TRBJ2-3; v_gene: TRBV6-1
CDR3aa: CAISEGQGANEKLFF; CDR3nt: TGTGCCATCAGTGAGGGACAGGGGGCTAATGAAAAACTGTTTTTT; abundance: -; d_gene: TRBD1; j_gene: TRBJ1-4; v_gene: TRBV10-3
CDR3aa: CASSLAGTSGAYNEQFF; CDR3nt: TGTGCCAGCAGCCTAGCGGGGACTAGCGGGGCATACAATGAGCAGTTCTTC; abundance: -; d_gene: TRBD2; j_gene: TRBJ2-1; v_gene: TRBV7-8
CDR3aa: CASSSQASGGSYNEQFF; CDR3nt: TGTGCCAGCAGCTCGCAAGCTAGCGGGGGTTCCTACAATGAGCAGTTCTTC; abundance: -; d_gene: TRBD2; j_gene: TRBJ2-1; v_gene: TRBV5-4
CDR3aa: CASSFSLETQYF; CDR3nt: TGTGCCAGCAGCTTCTCTTTAGAGACCCAGTACTTC; abundance: -; d_gene: -; j_gene: TRBJ2-5; v_gene: TRBV7-9
CDR3aa: CASRNRGPYEQYF; CDR3nt: TGTGCCAGCAGAAACAGGGGGCCCTACGAGCAGTACTTC; abundance: -; d_gene: TRBD1; j_gene: TRBJ2-7; v_gene: TRBV6-5
CDR3aa: CASSQDQLATDTQYF; CDR3nt: TGCGCCAGCAGCCAAGATCAACTAGCCACAGATACGCAGTATTTT; abundance: -; d_gene: -; j_gene: TRBJ2-3; v_gene: TRBV4-3
CDR3aa: CASSQGLAGGRGEQFF; CDR3nt: TGTGCCAGCAGCCAAGGACTAGCGGGGGGGAGAGGTGAGCAGTTCTTC; abundance: -; d_gene: TRBD2; j_gene: TRBJ2-1; v_gene: TRBV3-1/TRBV3-2
CDR3aa: CASSPRTGVGYGYTF; CDR3nt: TGCGCCAGCAGCCCACGGACAGGGGTAGGGTATGGCTACACCTTC; abundance: -; d_gene: TRBD1; j_gene: TRBJ1-2; v_gene: TRBV5-1
CDR3aa: CASSLMTGGQETQYF; CDR3nt: TGCGCCAGCAGCCTGATGACAGGGGGTCAAGAGACCCAGTACTTC; abundance: -; d_gene: TRBD1; j_gene: TRBJ2-5; v_gene: TRBV5-1
CDR3aa: CASSSPLLQGNDEQFF; CDR3nt: TGTGCCAGCAGTTCCCCACTTTTACAGGGGAACGATGAGCAGTTCTTC; abundance: few; d_gene: TRBD1; j_gene: TRBJ2-1; v_gene: TRBV6-5
CDR3aa: CACRTDRGTTYNSPLHF; CDR3nt: TGTGCCTGCAGAACGGACAGGGGGACAACCTATAATTCACCCCTCCACTTT; abundance: -; d_gene: TRBD1; j_gene: TRBJ1-6; v_gene: TRBV30
CDR3aa: CASSVVSGDIDEQYF; CDR3nt: TGTGCCAGCAGCGTAGTCTCAGGGGACATCGACGAGCAGTACTTC; abundance: -; d_gene: -; j_gene: TRBJ2-7; v_gene: TRBV9
CDR3aa: CASRGRGYEQYF; CDR3nt: TGTGCCAGCAGGGGCCGCGGGTACGAGCAGTACTTC; abundance: few; d_gene: -; j_gene: TRBJ2-7; v_gene: TRBV12-3/TRBV12-4
CDR3aa: CASSDRGYQPQHF; CDR3nt: TGTGCCAGTTCGGACAGGGGATATCAGCCCCAGCATTTT; abundance: -; d_gene: TRBD1; j_gene: TRBJ1-5; v_gene: TRBV19
CDR3aa: CASSHTSSSSGNTIYF; CDR3nt: TGTGCCAGCTCACATACATCGTCCAGCTCTGGAAACACCATATATTTT; abundance: few; d_gene: -; j_gene: TRBJ1-3; v_gene: TRBV18
CDR3aa: CASRPGAYNSPLHF; CDR3nt: TGCGCCAGCAGGCCTGGGGCTTATAATTCACCCCTCCACTTT; abundance: many; d_gene: -; j_gene: TRBJ1-6; v_gene: TRBV4-1
CDR3aa: CASSAEQGAYQPQHF; CDR3nt: TGTGCCAGCAGTGCAGAACAGGGGGCCTATCAGCCCCAGCATTTT; abundance: -; d_gene: TRBD1; j_gene: TRBJ1-5; v_gene: TRBV2
CDR3aa: CASSLSWEGLYQPQHF; CDR3nt: TGTGCCAGCAGTTTATCCTGGGAGGGGTTGTATCAGCCCCAGCATTTT; abundance: -; d_gene: -; j_gene: TRBJ1-5; v_gene: TRBV6-2/TRBV6-3
CDR3aa: CASSSRLAGGTDTQYF; CDR3nt: TGTGCCAGTAGTTCTCGGCTAGCGGGGGGCACAGATACGCAGTATTTT; abundance: -; d_gene: TRBD2; j_gene: TRBJ2-3; v_gene: TRBV19